This T cell receptor beta chain was documented in a study of post-analysis software for immune sequencing data. Points from the study as a whole: Patients carried roughly five TRBV segments more frequently than controls did, and TRBV5-6, TRBV5-1 and TRBV20-1 were among them. Samples from one preparation batch, clustered by F measure, grouped strongly together.

Carried by the TCR beta cDNA libraries were unique molecular identifiers. Around 500,000 cDNA molecules came from 1 to 10 million T cells. TCRdb processed the PCR reads anew with MiXCR; each CDR3 protein has one entry. The sample contains 650,000 to 900,000 distinct CDR3 sequences, about 45% of which appear only once. Trimming stripped 0 bases from V and 0 bases from J, with 9 bases between. This CDR3 spans 15 amino acids. The germline V gene has CDR1 SGHAT and CDR2 FQNNGV. For this clonotype: Antigen unknown.

The sample consisted of blood. This chain connects TRBV11-2 to TRBJ2-7; no reliable D call. This clonotype originated in a girl between 5 and 17 years old with multiple sclerosis. The CDR3 spells CASSLDPYSSYEQYF. The CDR3 nucleotides read TGTGCCAGCAGCTTAGATCCCTATAGCTCCTACGAGCAGTACTTC.